These 27 T cell receptor beta chains share one sample of origin, sequenced in a study of OX40 agonist ivuxolimab in advanced cancers. The library was built by means of the immunoSEQ multiplex PCR assay. TCRdb carries this immuneACCESS record with in-frame sequences only. Its versions omit some clonotypes, under half of them owing to an unresolved V gene in the studies checked, with the rest unexplained. This sample lists over 30,000 clones; around 82% were detected once. Of the sample, around 2% is held by the ten largest clones. The specimen comprised CD4+ or CD8+ T cells sorted from blood, sampled in a trial of the OX40 agonist ivuxolimab. The receptors were gathered from an adult with an advanced solid tumor such as melanoma, head and neck, liver or kidney cancer.

V and J are TRBV10-3 and TRBJ2-5, with D perhaps given as TRBD1 or TRBD2 (7 bases each). CDR3 size: 15 residues. Trimming stripped 3 bases from V and 4 bases from J, with 15 bases between. Germline assignment: CDR1 ENHRY and CDR2 SYGVKD. CDR3 loop: CAISDSQGEGETQYF. CDR3 nucleotide sequence: TGTGCCATCAGTGATTCTCAGGGGGAGGGAGAGACCCAGTACTTC.

This rearrangement joins TRBV19 to TRBJ2-5; D gene ambiguous. Germline V gives CDR1 LNHDA, CDR2 SQIVND (reference sequence). Trimming pared 4 bases from V and 4 bases from J, leaving 19 bases between. There are 16 residues in the CDR3. The DNA for the CDR3 is TGTGCCAGTAGTACAGTTCTTGGCCTTACGGGAGAGACCCAGTACTTC. Residues: CASSTVLGLTGETQYF. Supplemented by reference TRBV19 and TRBJ2-5, the full variable domain reads DGGITQSPKYLFRKEGQNVTLSCEQNLNHDAMYWYRQDPGQGLRLIYYSQIVNDFQKGDIAEGYSVSREKKESFPLTVTSAQKNPTAFYLCASSTVLGLTGETQYFGPGTRLLVL.

This rearrangement joins TRBV25-1 to TRBJ1-2; maybe TRBD1 (5 bases). The CDR3 extends over 14 amino acids. V was pared by 5 bases and J by 4 bases, with 14 bases between. The germline V gene has CDR1 MGHDK and CDR2 SYGVNS. This CDR3 is CASSPGRDLYGYTF. The CDR3 region has the DNA TGTGCCAGCAGTCCTGGAAGGGACCTCTATGGCTACACCTTC.

This clone appeared a few times. Here the CDR3 DNA reads TGCGCCAGCAGCCGTGGACTTCTTAACACTGAAGCTTTCTTT. This sequence encodes CASSRGLLNTEAFF. The rearrangement links TRBV5-1 to TRBJ1-1; no firm D call. The CDR3 runs 14 residues. V was pared by 4 bases and J by 2 bases, with 12 bases between. Germline CDR1 and CDR2: SGHRS and YFSETQ.

This clone was seen a single time. The rearrangement joins TRBV7-2 to TRBJ2-7; 7 bases align to TRBD1. Germline CDR1 and CDR2: SGHTA and FQGNSA. This CDR3 comprises 14 residues. V gave up 4 bases and J gave up 4 bases; unmatched junction bases: 7. The CDR3 nucleotides read TGTGCCAGCAGCTCATTTACCAGGGGGTACGAGCAGTACTTC. It specifies CASSSFTRGYEQYF.

The V and J genes are TRBV15 and TRBJ1-4; D not certain. Trimming left V 1 base short and J 5 bases short, with 5 bases between. This CDR3 comprises 13 residues. The germline gives CDR1 LNHNV, CDR2 YYDKDF (reference sequence). CDR3 amino acids: CATSRGRNEKLFF. Written as DNA, the CDR3 is TGTGCCACCAGCAGAGGCCGGAATGAAAAACTGTTTTTT.

This clone has more than one count but fewer than ten. The chain has TRBV14 and TRBJ2-3; the D gene is possibly TRBD1 (6 bases). Germline CDR1 is SGHDN and CDR2 is FVKESK. The CDR3 is made up of 14 amino acids. The germline V and J ends were trimmed by 4 bases and 6 bases, with 14 bases remaining between them. The CDR3 loop reads CASSPIDRPDTQYF. In DNA, the CDR3 is TGTGCCAGCAGCCCGATTGACAGGCCCGATACGCAGTATTTT.

This sequence joins TRBV6-6 and TRBJ1-1; D gene ambiguous. The CDR3 sequence is 13 residues long. Between the trimmed V and J ends, which lost 4 bases and 2 bases, there was a span of 8 bases. Germline V lookup: CDR1 MNHNY, CDR2 SVGAGI (reference sequence). The DNA for the CDR3 is TGTGCCAGCAGTTCGTCATATAACACTGAAGCTTTCTTT. Its protein product is CASSSSYNTEAFF.

This chain connects TRBV5-4 to TRBJ2-2; TRBD2 matches at 9 bases. The CDR3 has 14 residues. J gave up 3 bases and V 7 bases, and 4 bases lay outside the gene matches. Germline values: CDR1 SGHNT, CDR2 YYREEE (reference sequence). DNA for the CDR3: TGTGCCAGCTCACTAGCGGGTTACACCGGGGAGCTGTTTTTT. Protein sequence: CASSLAGYTGELFF. The variable domain in full, completed from reference TRBV5-4 and TRBJ2-2, reads ETGVTQSPTHLIKTRGQQVTLRCSSQSGHNTVSWYQQALGQGPQFIFQYYREEENGRGNFPPRFSGLQFPNYSSELNVNALELDDSALYLCASSLAGYTGELFFGEGSRLTVL.

This CDR3 reads CASRKGAPSTDTQYF. CDR3 in DNA: TGTGCCAGCAGGAAAGGGGCCCCTAGCACAGATACGCAGTATTTT. V gene TRBV6-6 combines with J gene TRBJ2-3; maybe TRBD1 (5 bases). V was pared by 6 bases and J by 0 bases, with 13 bases between. The germline V gene encodes CDR1 MNHNY and CDR2 SVGAGI (reference sequence). CDR3 length: 15 residues.

V is TRBV6-5 and J is TRBJ1-1, with TRBD1 matching over 10 bases. Germline V CDR1 and CDR2: MNHEY, SVGAGI. V shed 5 bases and J 4 bases; nucleotides not matched to a gene: 7. The CDR3 runs 15 residues. The CDR3 bases are TGTGCCAGCAGTCTTGGACAGGGGGGATTCACTGAAGCTTTCTTT. The encoded protein is CASSLGQGGFTEAFF.

The CDR3 region has the DNA TGTGCCAGCTCACCAGCTGGCAGACTCAATCAGCCCCAGCATTTT. Translated, it gives CASSPAGRLNQPQHF. The chain joins TRBV18 to TRBJ1-5; unclear D gene. This CDR3 is 15 amino acids long. V was clipped by 2 bases and J by 3 bases, with 11 bases between them. Germline V gives CDR1 KGHSH, CDR2 LQKENI.

The chain employs TRBV7-2 and TRBJ2-7, with 8 bases identical to TRBD1. The CDR3 sequence is 15 residues long. Germline loops: CDR1 SGHTA, CDR2 FQGNSA. Trimming took 5 bases from V and 4 from J; bases not matched to a gene: 10. CDR3 nucleotides: TGTGCCAGCAGCCCCCGCACAGGGGGTCGATACGAGCAGTACTTC. Its protein product is CASSPRTGGRYEQYF.

The chain links TRBV7-2 to TRBJ1-1; D unresolved. The CDR3 totals 14 residues. Germline CDR1 is SGHTA and CDR2 is FQGNSA. Trimming took 1 base from V and 1 from J, leaving 7 bases between them. The CDR3 sequence is CASSLGPTNTEAFF. The CDR3 nucleotides read TGTGCCAGCAGCTTAGGTCCTACGAACACTGAAGCTTTCTTT.

The V call is TRBV5-1, the J call TRBJ1-3; D unresolved. The CDR3 is 18 residues long. V lost 4 bases and J lost 0, with 20 bases in between. Germline CDR1 and CDR2: SGHRS and YFSETQ. The CDR3 here is CASSGSLLGPRSGNTIYF. CDR3 in DNA: TGCGCCAGCAGCGGTAGCCTCCTCGGCCCCCGCTCTGGAAACACCATATATTTT.

The rearrangement uses TRBV5-1 and TRBJ1-6, with D possibly TRBD1 on 6 matching bases. Deletions cut 4 bases from V and 7 bases from J, with 15 bases between. The length of the CDR3 is 15 residues. Looked up from germline, CDR1 is SGHRS and CDR2 is YFSETQ. The CDR3 spells CASSPLEGGNSPLHF. CDR3 coding DNA: TGCGCCAGCAGCCCACTGGAGGGGGGCAATTCACCCCTCCACTTT.

The rearrangement uses TRBV5-8 and TRBJ1-2; 7 nucleotides line up with TRBD1. The CDR3 spans 16 residues. In germline, CDR1 is SGHTS, CDR2 YDEGEE. With V trimmed by 3 bases and J by 4 bases, 12 bases remained unmatched. The CDR3 loop is CASSSAYRGAIYGYTF. CDR3 nucleotides: TGTGCCAGCAGCTCCGCGTACAGGGGCGCGATCTATGGCTACACCTTC.

This chain links TRBV4-2 with TRBJ1-5; perhaps TRBD1 as D (6 bases). From germline, CDR1 is LGHNA and CDR2 YNFKEQ. The CDR3 length is 18 residues. Trimming took off 0 bases at V and 0 bases at J, with 15 bases between the two ends. The DNA of the CDR3 is TGTGCCAGCAGCCAAGATTCGGGGGGGGGACATAGCAATCAGCCCCAGCATTTT. Residues: CASSQDSGGGHSNQPQHF.

This sequence joins TRBV4-3 and TRBJ2-3; no firm D call. The CDR3 covers 10 residues. V lost 0 bases to trimming and J lost 14 bases, with 6 bases between them. Germline CDR1 reads LGHNA; CDR2 reads YSLEER. CDR3 in amino acids: CASSQESGYF. The CDR3 DNA is TGCGCCAGCAGCCAAGAATCTGGGTATTTT.

This clone was observed a single time. CDR3 nucleotides: TGTGCCAGCACTGACCTGGGCGGGGGAGTCAGAGAGACCCAGTACTTC. Protein product: CASTDLGGGVRETQYF. This chain links TRBV6-1 with TRBJ2-5; the match to TRBD2 covers 7 bases. Trimming removed 7 bases from V and 4 bases from J; junction bases left unmatched: 15. Per the germline V gene, CDR1 is MNHNS and CDR2 is SASEGT. There are 16 residues in the CDR3.

This chain joins TRBV7-9 and TRBJ1-2; D perhaps matches TRBD1 (5 bases). The V gene lost 7 bases and the J gene lost 4 bases, with 10 bases spanning the gap. The CDR3 loop spans 12 amino acids. Germline V gene sequence: CDR1 SEHNR, CDR2 FQNEAQ (reference sequence). CDR3 sequence reads: CASTHQGYGYTF. The CDR3 DNA sequence: TGTGCCAGCACCCATCAGGGCTATGGCTACACCTTC.

The chain carries TRBV2 and TRBJ2-7, with no clear D. The CDR3 is 15 amino acids. The germline V and J ends were trimmed by 3 bases and 0 bases, with 12 bases remaining between them. Germline values: CDR1 SNHLY, CDR2 FYNNEI. This CDR3 is CASSDILPSSYEQYF. CDR3 DNA sequence: TGTGCCAGCAGTGACATACTTCCTAGCTCCTACGAGCAGTACTTC.

This rearrangement joins TRBV10-3 to TRBJ2-7; 9 positions agree with TRBD1. The CDR3 runs 14 residues. Looked up from germline, CDR1 is ENHRY and CDR2 is SYGVKD. V shed 6 bases, J shed 1 base, and the junction held 4 bases outside the gene matches. This CDR3 is CAIRDRGKSYEQYF. CDR3 DNA sequence: TGTGCCATCAGGGACAGGGGTAAATCCTACGAGCAGTACTTC.

For the CDR3, the DNA is TGTGCCAGCAGCCCACGAATAAGTGCACCGAACACTGAAGCTTTCTTT. It translates to CASSPRISAPNTEAFF. V is TRBV7-9 and J is TRBJ1-1; D is unclear. CDR3 length equals 16 residues. Trimming stripped 5 bases from V and 1 base from J, with 17 bases between. The germline V gene encodes CDR1 SEHNR and CDR2 FQNEAQ (reference sequence).

V and J are TRBV12-5 and TRBJ2-4, with a weak D call TRBD2 (6 bases). The germline V gene has CDR1 LGHNT and CDR2 FRNRAP. Trimming stripped 0 bases from V and 0 bases from J, with 12 bases between. The CDR3 consists of 17 residues. CDR3 in amino acids: CASGLVLGTLAKNIQYF. CDR3 sequence (DNA): TGTGCTAGTGGTTTGGTACTGGGGACTCTAGCCAAAAACATTCAGTACTTC.

The chain is built from TRBV20-1 and TRBJ1-2, with D possibly being TRBD1 (6 bases). CDR3 length: 10 residues. Germline V CDR1 and CDR2: DFQATT, SNEGSKA (reference sequence). V lost 6 bases, J lost 10 bases, and 12 bases lay in between. The CDR3 bases are TGCAGTGCCGATACAGGGCTCTACACCTTC. It codes for CSADTGLYTF.

The chain recombines TRBV7-2 with TRBJ2-3; possibly TRBD1 for D (5 bases). Germline V gene sequence: CDR1 SGHTA, CDR2 FQGNSA. CDR3 length: 14 amino acids. Trimming removed 0 bases from V and 4 bases from J, with 8 bases in between. The CDR3 DNA reads TGTGCCAGCAGCTTAGCTTTGGGGCCAGATACGCAGTATTTT. Amino acid sequence: CASSLALGPDTQYF.